What follows are 7 T cell receptor beta chains derived from one specimen sequenced in a study of post-analysis software for immune sequencing data. Study-level results: Patients had higher frequencies than controls of roughly five TRBV segments, including TRBV5-6, TRBV5-1 and TRBV20-1.

Prepared libraries of TCR beta cDNA carried unique molecular identifiers. In TCRdb, the PCR reads were re-called with MiXCR into one record per CDR3 protein. Among a few hundred thousand distinct CDR3 sequences listed, under 40% were seen once. These receptors' antigens are unknown. What was sequenced was blood. Receptor source: a girl aged 2-17 years with multiple sclerosis.

The J gene is TRBJ1-2, the V gene TRBV6-6; 8 positions match TRBD1. Germline V CDR1 and CDR2: MNHNY, SVGAGI (reference sequence). V was clipped by 6 bases and J by 7 bases; unmatched bases: 13. The CDR3 covers 15 residues. CDR3: CASSETGVRASGYTF. In nucleotides, the CDR3 is TGTGCCAGCAGCGAGACAGGGGTCCGAGCGAGTGGCTACACCTTC.

The chain is built from TRBV7-9 and TRBJ2-5; D is perhaps TRBD1 (6 bases). The V end was cut by 4 bases, the J end by 0 bases, with 12 bases between. Germline CDR1 reads SEHNR; CDR2 reads FQNEAQ (reference sequence). The CDR3 is 15 residues long. The CDR3 loop is CASSSGRDNQETQYF. CDR3 bases: TGTGCCAGCAGCTCCGGCCGGGACAACCAAGAGACCCAGTACTTC.

This sequence joins TRBV14 and TRBJ2-3, with D unresolved. V dropped 5 bases and J dropped 0 bases, with 18 bases sitting between them. The CDR3 has 17 amino acids. CDR1 and CDR2 from the germline V gene are SGHDN and FVKESK. The CDR3 DNA follows: TGTGCCAGCAGCGATTCCGACACACAAAGCAGCACAGATACGCAGTATTTT. Translating it yields CASSDSDTQSSTDTQYF.

This rearrangement joins TRBV5-1 to TRBJ2-5, with D perhaps matching TRBD1 (6 bases). V was clipped by 4 bases and J by 2 bases, with 12 bases between them. In germline, CDR1 is SGHRS, CDR2 YFSETQ. CDR3 length equals 14 residues. CDR3 DNA: TGCGCCAGCAGCGACGGACAGCTACAAGAGACCCAGTACTTC. The encoded protein is CASSDGQLQETQYF.

J is TRBJ1-1 and V is TRBV7-2; D not resolved. Between the trimmed V and J ends, which lost 3 bases and 2 bases, there was a span of 10 bases. The length of the CDR3 is 14 residues. Looked up from germline, CDR1 is SGHTA and CDR2 is FQGNSA. The chain's CDR3 is CASSLAASNTEAFF. The CDR3 nucleotides read TGTGCCAGCAGCTTGGCAGCCAGCAACACTGAAGCTTTCTTT.

The V call is TRBV5-1, the J call TRBJ2-1; D remains unclear. Trimming left V 0 bases short and J 4 bases short, with 11 bases between. From germline, CDR1 is SGHRS and CDR2 YFSETQ. The length of the CDR3 is 15 residues. The CDR3 nucleotides read TGCGCCAGCAGCTTGGGTAGTTTTGGATACAATGAGCAGTTCTTC. Its translation is CASSLGSFGYNEQFF.

Worth noting for this clonotype: One end of the junction fails to match germline, which may point to a read error. The chain couples TRBV12-3 or TRBV12-4 to TRBJ2-7, with 9 nucleotides matching TRBD1. This CDR3 contains 17 residues. CDR3 amino acids: CAGSGDRENLIRYEQYF. The CDR3 DNA follows: TGTGCCGGCAGTGGGGACAGGGAAAACTTGATTCGCTACGAGCAGTACTTC.